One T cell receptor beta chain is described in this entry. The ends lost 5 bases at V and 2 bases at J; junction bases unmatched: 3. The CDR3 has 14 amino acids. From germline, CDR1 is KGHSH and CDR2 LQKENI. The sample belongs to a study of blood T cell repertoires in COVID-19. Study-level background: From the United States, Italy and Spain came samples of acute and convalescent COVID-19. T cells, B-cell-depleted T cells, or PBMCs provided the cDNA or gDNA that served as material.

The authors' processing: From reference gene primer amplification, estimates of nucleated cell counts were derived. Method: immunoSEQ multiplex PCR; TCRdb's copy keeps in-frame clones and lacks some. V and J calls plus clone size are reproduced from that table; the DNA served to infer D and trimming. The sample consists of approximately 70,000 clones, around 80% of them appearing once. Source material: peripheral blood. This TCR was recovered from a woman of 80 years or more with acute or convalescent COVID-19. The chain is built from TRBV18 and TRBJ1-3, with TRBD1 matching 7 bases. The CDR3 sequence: CASSSTGTGNTIYF. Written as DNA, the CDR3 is TGTGCCAGCTCATCGACAGGGACTGGAAACACCATATATTTT.